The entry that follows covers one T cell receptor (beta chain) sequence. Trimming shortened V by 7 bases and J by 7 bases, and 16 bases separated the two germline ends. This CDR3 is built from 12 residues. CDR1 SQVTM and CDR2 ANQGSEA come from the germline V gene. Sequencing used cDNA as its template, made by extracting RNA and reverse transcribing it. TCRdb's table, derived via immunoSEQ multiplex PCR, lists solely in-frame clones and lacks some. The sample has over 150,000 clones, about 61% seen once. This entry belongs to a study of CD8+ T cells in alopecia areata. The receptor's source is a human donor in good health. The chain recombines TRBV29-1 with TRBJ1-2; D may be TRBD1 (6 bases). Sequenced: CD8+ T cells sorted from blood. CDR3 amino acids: CSATGGAGGYTF. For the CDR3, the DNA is TGCAGCGCCACGGGGGGGGCAGGTGGCTACACCTTC. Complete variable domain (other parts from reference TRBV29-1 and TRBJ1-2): SAVISQKPSRDICQRGTSLTIQCQVDSQVTMMFWYRQQPGQSLTLIATANQGSEATYESGFVIDKFPISRPNLTFSTLTVSNMSPEDSSIYLCSATGGAGGYTFGSGTRLTVV.